Listed here is a single TCR beta chain. Its antigen is unknown. This entry comes from a study of PD-1 blockade in classical Hodgkin lymphoma. Whole-study findings and limits: CD4+ but not CD8+ TCR diversity rose significantly by C4D1. Sources of repertoire differences remain undefined, possibly disease activity or prior therapy. Anyone who began nivolumab under 1 year after ASCT was excluded.

Brentuximab vedotin exposure varied, and every patient relapsed after autologous stem cell transplantation. Using immunoSEQ multiplex PCR, the repertoire was profiled, and TCRdb retains in-frame clones only, with some absent. Seen here are about 84,000 clones, about nine tenths observed once, and the top ten hold around 20%. Trimming left V 1 base short and J 2 bases short, with 13 bases between. CDR1 is GTSNPN and CDR2 is SVGIG in the germline V gene (reference sequence). The CDR3 is made up of 15 amino acids. The source was peripheral blood mononuclear cells (PBMCs), collected at baseline. The clonotype originates from a human donor with classical Hodgkin lymphoma. The chain is built from TRBV30 and TRBJ2-3; no clear D gene. The CDR3, as DNA: TGTGCCTGGAGTGGCCCCCGGATGATCACAGATACGCAGTATTTT. Translating gives CAWSGPRMITDTQYF. The entire variable domain, with the rest obtained from reference TRBV30 and TRBJ2-3, is as follows: SQTIHQWPATLVQPVGSPLSLECTVEGTSNPNLYWYRQAAGRGLQLLFYSVGIGQISSEVPQNLSASRPQDRQFILSSKKLLLSDSGFYLCAWSGPRMITDTQYFGPGTRLTVL.